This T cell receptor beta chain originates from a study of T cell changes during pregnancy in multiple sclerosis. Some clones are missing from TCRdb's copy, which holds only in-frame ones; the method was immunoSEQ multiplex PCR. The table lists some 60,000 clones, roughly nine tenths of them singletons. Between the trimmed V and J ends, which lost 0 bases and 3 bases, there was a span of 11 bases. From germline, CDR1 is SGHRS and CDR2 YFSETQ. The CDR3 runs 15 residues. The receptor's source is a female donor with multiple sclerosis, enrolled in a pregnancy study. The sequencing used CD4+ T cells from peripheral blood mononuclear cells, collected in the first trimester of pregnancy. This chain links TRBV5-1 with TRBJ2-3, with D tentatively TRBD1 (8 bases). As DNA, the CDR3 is TGCGCCAGCAGCTTGGTACAGGGGGGGACAGATACGCAGTATTTT. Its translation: CASSLVQGGTDTQYF.